A selection of T cell receptor beta chains follows, all from one sample in a study of T cell responses to AZD1222 COVID-19 vaccine. Sequenced by immunoSEQ multiplex PCR; TCRdb stores in-frame clones only, minus some. Here the sample spans some 120,000 clones, approximately 89% being singletons. Sequenced here: peripheral blood, sampled on day 0 of AZD1222 vaccination. These receptor sequences come from an adult in good health. The CDR3 runs from the conserved cysteine through the conserved F or W. The order of the fields is J gene, V gene, clone size, D gene, CDR3 protein, CDR3 DNA. A D gene is named only where the DNA matches it firmly. The size entry is marked missing in some rows and otherwise reads once, few, many or a size class.

TRBJ2-3 TRBV13 NA NA CASSPRASVPDTQYF TGTGCCAGCAGCCCACGGGCCTCCGTACCAGATACGCAGTATTTT
TRBJ1-1 TRBV19 NA TRBD1 CASRDRGLGAEAFF TGTGCCAGTAGGGACAGGGGGCTAGGGGCTGAAGCTTTCTTT
TRBJ2-7 TRBV5-1 once TRBD2 CASSLGLADISYEQYF TGCGCCAGCAGCTTGGGACTAGCCGACATCTCCTACGAGCAGTACTTC
TRBJ1-2 TRBV5-1 NA NA CASSLATVYGYTF TGCGCCAGCAGCCTAGCGACGGTCTATGGCTACACCTTC
TRBJ1-2 TRBV27 once TRBD1 CASSASTGGGGYTF TGTGCCAGCAGTGCCTCGACAGGGGGCGGTGGCTACACCTTC
TRBJ1-2 TRBV30 NA NA CAWSTGTYGYTF TGTGCCTGGAGTACTGGTACCTATGGCTACACCTTC
TRBJ1-4 TRBV6-5 NA NA CASSEGGVEKLFF TGTGCCAGCAGCGAGGGTGGGGTAGAAAAACTGTTTTTT
TRBJ2-3 TRBV29-1 NA TRBD2 CSVDPASGGGDTQYF TGCAGCGTTGACCCGGCTAGCGGGGGTGGAGATACGCAGTATTTT
TRBJ1-5 TRBV10-3 NA NA CATGPGGRQPQHF TGTGCCACCGGGCCGGGGGGCAGACAGCCCCAGCATTTT
TRBJ1-3 TRBV30 once NA CAWTARGYGNTIYF TGTGCCTGGACCGCCAGGGGTTACGGAAACACCATATATTTT
TRBJ2-7 TRBV5-8 NA NA CASSLGLYEQYF TGTGCCAGCAGCTTGGGACTTTACGAGCAGTACTTC
TRBJ2-1 TRBV5-1 NA TRBD2 CASSLTSGGPGEQFF TGCGCCAGCAGCTTGACTAGCGGGGGGCCGGGTGAGCAGTTCTTC
TRBJ1-2 TRBV5-1 NA TRBD1 CASSPQQGAQGGYTF TGCGCCAGCAGCCCTCAACAGGGGGCTCAAGGGGGCTACACCTTC
TRBJ1-2 TRBV6-5 NA NA CASSYSTQAVNYGYTF TGTGCCAGCAGTTACTCGACTCAGGCCGTTAACTATGGCTACACCTTC
TRBJ1-1 TRBV7-9 NA NA CASTSGGGTEAFF TGTGCCAGCACCTCCGGGGGGGGCACTGAAGCTTTCTTT
TRBJ2-2 TRBV5-1 NA NA CASSLDPKGPIGGELFF TGCGCCAGCAGCTTGGACCCGAAAGGGCCCATTGGCGGGGAGCTGTTTTTT
TRBJ1-6 TRBV27 NA TRBD1 CASSLFPGGAYSPLHF TGTGCCAGCAGTTTATTCCCAGGGGGCGCTTATTCACCCCTCCACTTT
TRBJ1-4 TRBV7-2 NA TRBD1 CASSLRAGGMSNEKLFF TGTGCCAGCAGCTTAAGGGCAGGGGGCATGTCTAATGAAAAACTGTTTTTT
TRBJ2-2 TRBV19 NA NA CASSIGYGLGVGELFF TGTGCCAGTAGTATAGGCTACGGGCTAGGGGTCGGGGAGCTGTTTTTT
TRBJ1-2 TRBV7-9 NA NA CASSSRGSGYTF TGTGCCAGCAGCTCCCGGGGTAGTGGCTACACCTTC
TRBJ1-2 TRBV3-1/TRBV3-2 NA NA CASTPVAGYGYTF TGTGCCAGCACCCCAGTGGCCGGGTATGGCTACACCTTC
TRBJ1-6 TRBV10-3 few NA CAISDLDPGSPLHF TGTGCCATCAGTGATTTGGATCCTGGTTCACCCCTCCACTTT
TRBJ1-1 TRBV18 NA TRBD1 CASSPPGTGSWNTEAFF TGTGCCAGCTCACCACCGGGGACAGGGTCTTGGAACACTGAAGCTTTCTTT
TRBJ2-3 TRBV6-5 NA NA CASSYTLQSSTDTQYF TGTGCCAGCAGTTACACCCTACAGTCTAGCACAGATACGCAGTATTTT
TRBJ2-1 TRBV6-5 NA TRBD2 CASSPLAGGYNEQFF TGTGCCAGCAGTCCTCTAGCGGGGGGGTATAATGAGCAGTTCTTC
TRBJ2-3 TRBV5-4 NA TRBD1 CASSNGQAISITDTQYF TGTGCCAGCAGCAATGGACAGGCCATAAGTATCACAGATACGCAGTATTTT
TRBJ1-6 TRBV6-5 NA NA CASSYSTDPANSPLHF TGTGCCAGCAGTTACTCGACGGACCCGGCTAATTCACCCCTCCACTTT
TRBJ2-1 TRBV18 NA TRBD2 CASSPGLAEYNEQFF TGTGCCAGCTCGCCCGGACTAGCGGAGTACAATGAGCAGTTCTTC
TRBJ1-6 TRBV28 NA NA CASSPLGQKLNSPLHF TGTGCCAGCAGCCCCCTCGGACAGAAGCTTAATTCACCCCTCCACTTT
TRBJ2-3 TRBV3-1/TRBV3-2 NA NA CASSHLSWGGQDRPGPPDTQYF TGTGCCAGCAGCCACCTTTCATGGGGGGGACAGGATAGGCCGGGACCCCCAGATACGCAGTATTTT
TRBJ2-5 TRBV9 NA TRBD1 CASSKRTGETQYF TGTGCCAGCAGCAAGAGGACAGGGGAGACCCAGTACTTC
TRBJ1-4 TRBV28 NA NA CASSTPPPNEKLFF TGTGCCAGCAGTACTCCCCCTCCTAATGAAAAACTGTTTTTT
TRBJ2-3 TRBV9 NA TRBD2 CASSVGVSGRWSTDTQYF TGTGCCAGCAGCGTAGGGGTTAGCGGGAGGTGGAGCACAGATACGCAGTATTTT
TRBJ1-2 TRBV28 NA TRBD1 CASSLEPGQGVVYTF TGTGCCAGCAGTTTGGAACCGGGACAGGGGGTCGTCTACACCTTC
TRBJ2-3 TRBV3-1/TRBV3-2 NA NA CASSQEGLDTQYF TGTGCCAGCAGCCAAGAGGGCTTAGATACGCAGTATTTT
TRBJ2-1 TRBV7-9 NA NA CASSLGLLGSYNEQFF TGTGCCAGCAGCCTGGGCCTTTTGGGCTCCTACAATGAGCAGTTCTTC
TRBJ1-5 TRBV7-8 NA NA CASSLSGGNQPQHF TGTGCCAGCAGCTTATCCGGGGGGAATCAGCCCCAGCATTTT
TRBJ1-5 TRBV3-1/TRBV3-2 NA NA CASSQGGHSNQPQHF TGTGCCAGCAGCCAAGGGGGACATAGCAATCAGCCCCAGCATTTT
TRBJ2-3 TRBV11-2 NA TRBD2 CASSPGRTSGYTDTQYF TGTGCCAGCAGCCCCGGGCGAACTAGCGGCTACACAGATACGCAGTATTTT
TRBJ2-2 TRBV30 NA TRBD2 CAWSVLAGGYTGELFF TGTGCCTGGAGTGTACTAGCGGGAGGTTACACCGGGGAGCTGTTTTTT
TRBJ1-4 TRBV7-8 NA TRBD1 CASSQWAGQGNEKLFF TGTGCCAGCAGCCAATGGGCGGGACAGGGAAATGAAAAACTGTTTTTT
TRBJ1-5 TRBV6-5 NA TRBD1 CASSDRPQGNQPQHF TGTGCCAGCAGCGACAGGCCACAGGGGAATCAGCCCCAGCATTTT
TRBJ1-5 TRBV28 NA NA CASSPTPGFRQPQHF TGTGCCAGCAGTCCGACCCCGGGGTTTCGTCAGCCCCAGCATTTT